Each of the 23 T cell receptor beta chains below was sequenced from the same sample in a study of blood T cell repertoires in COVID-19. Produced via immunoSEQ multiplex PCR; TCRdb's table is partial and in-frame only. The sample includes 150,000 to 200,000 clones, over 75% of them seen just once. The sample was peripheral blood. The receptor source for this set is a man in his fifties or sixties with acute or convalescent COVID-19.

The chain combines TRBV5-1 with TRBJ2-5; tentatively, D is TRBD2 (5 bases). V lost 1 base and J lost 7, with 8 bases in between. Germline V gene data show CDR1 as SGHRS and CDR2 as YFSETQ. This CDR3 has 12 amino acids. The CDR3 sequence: CASSLTEGTQYF. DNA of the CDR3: TGCGCCAGCAGCTTGACCGAGGGGACCCAGTACTTC. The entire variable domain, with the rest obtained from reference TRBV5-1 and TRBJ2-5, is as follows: KAGVTQTPRYLIKTRGQQVTLSCSPISGHRSVSWYQQTPGQGLQFLFEYFSETQRNKGNFPGRFSGRQFSNSRSEMNVSTLELGDSALYLCASSLTEGTQYFGPGTRLLVL.

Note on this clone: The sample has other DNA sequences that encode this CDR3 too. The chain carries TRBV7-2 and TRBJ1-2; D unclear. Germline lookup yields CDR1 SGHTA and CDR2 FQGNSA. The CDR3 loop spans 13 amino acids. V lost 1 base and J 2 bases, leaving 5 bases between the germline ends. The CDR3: CASSLVLNYGYTF. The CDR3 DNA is TGTGCCAGCAGCTTAGTACTCAACTATGGCTACACCTTC. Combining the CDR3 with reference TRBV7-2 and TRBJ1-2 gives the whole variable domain GAGVSQSPSNKVTEKGKDVELRCDPISGHTALYWYRQSLGQGLEFLIYFQGNSAPDKSGLPSDRFSAERTGGSVSTLTIQRTQQEDSAVYLCASSLVLNYGYTFGSGTRLTVV.

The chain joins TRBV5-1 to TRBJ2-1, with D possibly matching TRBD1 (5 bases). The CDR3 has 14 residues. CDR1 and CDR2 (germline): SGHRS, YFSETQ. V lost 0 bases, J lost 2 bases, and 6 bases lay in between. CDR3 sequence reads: CASSLETAYNEQFF. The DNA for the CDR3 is TGCGCCAGCAGCTTGGAGACAGCCTACAATGAGCAGTTCTTC.

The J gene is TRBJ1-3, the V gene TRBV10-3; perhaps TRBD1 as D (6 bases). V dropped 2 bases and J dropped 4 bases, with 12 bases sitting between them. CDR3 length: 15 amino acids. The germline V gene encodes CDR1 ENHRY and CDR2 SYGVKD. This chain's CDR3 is CAISEGVTGGNTIYF. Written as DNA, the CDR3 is TGTGCCATCAGTGAGGGAGTGACAGGAGGAAACACCATATATTTT.

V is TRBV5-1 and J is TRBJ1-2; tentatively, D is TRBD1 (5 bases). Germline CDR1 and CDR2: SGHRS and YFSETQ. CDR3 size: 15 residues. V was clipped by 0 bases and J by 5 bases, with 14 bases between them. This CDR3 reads CASSLVLGQSYGYTF. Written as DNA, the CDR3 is TGCGCCAGCAGCTTGGTTTTGGGGCAGAGTTATGGCTACACCTTC.

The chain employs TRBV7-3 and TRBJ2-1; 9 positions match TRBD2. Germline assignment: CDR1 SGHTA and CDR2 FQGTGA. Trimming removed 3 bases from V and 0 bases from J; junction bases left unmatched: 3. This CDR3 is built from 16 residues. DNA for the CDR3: TGTGCCAGCAGCTTCCATAGCGGGAGCTCCTACAATGAGCAGTTCTTC. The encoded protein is CASSFHSGSSYNEQFF.

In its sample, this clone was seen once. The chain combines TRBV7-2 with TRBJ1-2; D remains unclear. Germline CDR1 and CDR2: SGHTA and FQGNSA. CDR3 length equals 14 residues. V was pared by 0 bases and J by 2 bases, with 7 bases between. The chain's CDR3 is CASSLASQNYGYTF. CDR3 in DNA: TGTGCCAGCAGCTTAGCGTCACAAAACTATGGCTACACCTTC.

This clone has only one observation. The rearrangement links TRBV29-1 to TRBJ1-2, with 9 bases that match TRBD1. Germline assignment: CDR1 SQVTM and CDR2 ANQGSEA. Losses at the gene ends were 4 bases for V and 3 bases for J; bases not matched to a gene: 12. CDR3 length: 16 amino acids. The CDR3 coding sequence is TGCAGCGTTGCGGGGACAGGGTTGATTTGGGACTATGGCTACACCTTC. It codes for CSVAGTGLIWDYGYTF. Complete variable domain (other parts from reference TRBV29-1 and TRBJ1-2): SAVISQKPSRDICQRGTSLTIQCQVDSQVTMMFWYRQQPGQSLTLIATANQGSEATYESGFVIDKFPISRPNLTFSTLTVSNMSPEDSSIYLCSVAGTGLIWDYGYTFGSGTRLTVV.

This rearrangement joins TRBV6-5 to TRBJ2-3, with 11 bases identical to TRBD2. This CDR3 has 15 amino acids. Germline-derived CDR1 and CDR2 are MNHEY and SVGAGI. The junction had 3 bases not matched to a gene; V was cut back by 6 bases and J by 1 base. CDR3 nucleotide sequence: TGTGCCAGCAGGATGACTAGCGGGGGCACAGATACGCAGTATTTT. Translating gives CASRMTSGGTDTQYF.

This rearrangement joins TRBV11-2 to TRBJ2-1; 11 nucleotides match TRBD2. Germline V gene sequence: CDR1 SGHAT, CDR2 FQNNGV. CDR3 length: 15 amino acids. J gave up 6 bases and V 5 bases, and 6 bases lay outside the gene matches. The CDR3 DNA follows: TGTGCCAGCAGCATTACTAGCGGGAGTCGCAATGAGCAGTTCTTC. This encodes CASSITSGSRNEQFF.

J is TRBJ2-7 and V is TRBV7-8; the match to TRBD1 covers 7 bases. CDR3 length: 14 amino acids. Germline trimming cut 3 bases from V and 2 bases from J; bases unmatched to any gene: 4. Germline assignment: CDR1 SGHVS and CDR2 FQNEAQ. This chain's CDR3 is CASSFRDRAYEQYV. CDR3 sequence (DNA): TGTGCCAGCAGCTTCCGGGACAGAGCCTACGAGCAGTACGTC.

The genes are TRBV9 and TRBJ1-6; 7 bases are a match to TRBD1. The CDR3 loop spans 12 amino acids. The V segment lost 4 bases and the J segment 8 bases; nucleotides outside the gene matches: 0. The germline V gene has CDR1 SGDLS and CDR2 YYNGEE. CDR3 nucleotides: TGTGCCAGCAGCCAGGGGGATTCACCCCTCCACTTT. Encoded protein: CASSQGDSPLHF.

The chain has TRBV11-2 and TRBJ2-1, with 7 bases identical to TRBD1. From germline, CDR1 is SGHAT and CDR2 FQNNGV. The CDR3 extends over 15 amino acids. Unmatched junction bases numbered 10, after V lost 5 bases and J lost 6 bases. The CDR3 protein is CASSRNTGAFNEQFF. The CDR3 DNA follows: TGTGCCAGCAGCCGAAACACAGGGGCGTTCAATGAGCAGTTCTTC.

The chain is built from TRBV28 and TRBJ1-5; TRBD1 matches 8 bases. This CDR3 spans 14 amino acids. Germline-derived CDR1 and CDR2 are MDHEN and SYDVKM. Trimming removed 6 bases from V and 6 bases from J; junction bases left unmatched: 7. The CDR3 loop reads CASRKQGGVQPQHF. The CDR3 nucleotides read TGTGCCAGCAGAAAACAGGGGGGGGTTCAGCCCCAGCATTTT.

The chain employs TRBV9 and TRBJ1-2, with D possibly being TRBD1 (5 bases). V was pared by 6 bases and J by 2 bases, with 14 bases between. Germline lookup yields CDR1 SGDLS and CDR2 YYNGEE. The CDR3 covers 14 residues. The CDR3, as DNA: TGTGCCAGCACTTTGGGGGGGATCAACTATGGCTACACCTTC. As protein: CASTLGGINYGYTF.

CDR3 coding DNA: TGTGCCAGCAGCCCCCGGGACATCAACACCGGGGAGCTGTTTTTT. Translated, it gives CASSPRDINTGELFF. The rearrangement links TRBV6-5 to TRBJ2-2; D possibly corresponds to TRBD1 (6 bases). Germline CDR1 and CDR2: MNHEY and SVGAGI. The CDR3 extends over 15 amino acids. V was pared by 6 bases and J by 2 bases, with 13 bases between.

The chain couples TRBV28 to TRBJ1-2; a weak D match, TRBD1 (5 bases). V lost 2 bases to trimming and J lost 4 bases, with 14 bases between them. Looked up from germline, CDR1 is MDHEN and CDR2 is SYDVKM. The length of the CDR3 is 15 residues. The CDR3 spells CASSLLPRVAYGYTF. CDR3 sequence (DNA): TGTGCCAGCAGTTTACTACCCAGGGTGGCCTATGGCTACACCTTC.

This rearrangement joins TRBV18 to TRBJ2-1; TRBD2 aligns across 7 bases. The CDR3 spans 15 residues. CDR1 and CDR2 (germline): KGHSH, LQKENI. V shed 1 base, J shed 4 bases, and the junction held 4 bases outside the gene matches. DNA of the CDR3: TGTGCCAGCTCACCACGTCGCGGGGGATACAATGAGCAGTTCTTC. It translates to CASSPRRGGYNEQFF.

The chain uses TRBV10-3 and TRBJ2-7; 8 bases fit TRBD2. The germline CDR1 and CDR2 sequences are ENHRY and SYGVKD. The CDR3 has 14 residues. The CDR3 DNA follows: TGTGCCATCAGGAACGGGGGGGCCTCCAACGAGCAGTACGTC. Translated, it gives CAIRNGGASNEQYV.

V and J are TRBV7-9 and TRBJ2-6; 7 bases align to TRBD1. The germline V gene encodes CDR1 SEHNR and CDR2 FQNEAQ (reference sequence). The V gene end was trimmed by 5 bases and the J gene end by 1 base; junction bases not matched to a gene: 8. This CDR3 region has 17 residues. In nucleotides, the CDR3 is TGTGCCAGCAGCCCCCGACAGGGTACATCTGGGGCCAACGTCCTGACTTTC. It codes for CASSPRQGTSGANVLTF.

CDR3 residues: CASSLTENYGYTF. The DNA of the CDR3 is TGTGCCAGCAGTTTGACAGAAAACTATGGCTACACCTTC. The J gene is TRBJ1-2, the V gene TRBV2; D perhaps matches TRBD1 (5 bases). Trimming shortened V by 5 bases and J by 2 bases, and 9 bases separated the two germline ends. The CDR3 has 13 residues. Germline loops: CDR1 SNHLY, CDR2 FYNNEI. The whole variable domain, remainder taken from reference TRBV2 and TRBJ1-2, is EPEVTQTPSHQVTQMGQEVILRCVPISNHLYFYWYRQILGQKVEFLVSFYNNEISEKSEIFDDQFSVERPDGSNFTLKIRSTKLEDSAMYFCASSLTENYGYTFGSGTRLTVV.

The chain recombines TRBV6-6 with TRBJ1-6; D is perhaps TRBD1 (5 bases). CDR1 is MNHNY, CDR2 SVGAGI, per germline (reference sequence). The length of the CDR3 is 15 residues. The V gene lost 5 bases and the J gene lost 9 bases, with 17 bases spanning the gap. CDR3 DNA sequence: TGTGCCAGCAGTCACGGGACTCCTATTTCTTCACCCCTCCACTTT. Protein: CASSHGTPISSPLHF.

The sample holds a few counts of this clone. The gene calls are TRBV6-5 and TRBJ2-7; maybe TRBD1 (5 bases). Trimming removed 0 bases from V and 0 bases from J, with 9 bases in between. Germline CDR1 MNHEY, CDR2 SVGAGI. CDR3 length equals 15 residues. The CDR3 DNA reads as TGTGCCAGCAGTTACTCGGGGCATAGCTCCTACGAGCAGTACTTC. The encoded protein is CASSYSGHSSYEQYF.